The 28 T cell receptor beta chains below were found in one sample sequenced in a study of blood T cell repertoires in COVID-19. Sequencing used immunoSEQ multiplex PCR; TCRdb keeps in-frame clones, though not all of them. The data hold 200,000 to 250,000 clones, with 86% observed a single time. The sample consisted of PBMCs or T cells enriched from blood (not recorded which). These receptors originate from a woman aged 50 to 60 in a cohort exposed to, infected with or recovered from COVID-19 (not recorded which).

This chain links TRBV7-2 with TRBJ1-6, with TRBD1 matching 9 bases. The CDR3 contains 17 residues. CDR1 is SGHTA, CDR2 FQGNSA, per germline. Trimming removed 5 bases from V and 0 bases from J; junction bases left unmatched: 5. The CDR3: CASSMNRGRSYNSPLHF. DNA for the CDR3: TGTGCCAGCAGCATGAACAGGGGGCGCTCCTATAATTCACCCCTCCACTTT.

J is TRBJ1-1 and V is TRBV4-1; TRBD1 agrees at 9 bases. The CDR3 spans 15 residues. Germline values: CDR1 MGHRA, CDR2 YSYEKL. V lost 4 bases to trimming and J lost 6 bases; unmatched junction nucleotides: 9. CDR3 amino acids: CASSPWVTGGSEAFF. The CDR3 nucleotides are TGCGCCAGCAGCCCGTGGGTTACAGGGGGCTCTGAAGCTTTCTTT.

The rearrangement links TRBV25-1 to TRBJ2-2; D possibly corresponds to TRBD1 (6 bases). This CDR3 is built from 15 residues. Trimming took off 4 bases at V and 2 bases at J, with 11 bases between the two ends. Germline V gene sequence: CDR1 MGHDK, CDR2 SYGVNS. The CDR3 sequence: CASSGTRGNTGELFF. The CDR3 DNA sequence: TGTGCCAGCAGTGGAACCAGGGGCAACACCGGGGAGCTGTTTTTT.

This clone was seen a single time. The chain uses TRBV19 and TRBJ1-5; D is ambiguous. The germline V gene encodes CDR1 LNHDA and CDR2 SQIVND (reference sequence). Trimming removed 3 bases from V and 4 bases from J, with 16 bases in between. This CDR3 has 16 amino acids. The CDR3 is CASSMLLTSANQPQHF. The CDR3 region has the DNA TGTGCCAGTAGTATGCTTTTGACTTCAGCTAATCAGCCCCAGCATTTT. Filled out from reference TRBV19 and TRBJ1-5, the complete variable domain reads DGGITQSPKYLFRKEGQNVTLSCEQNLNHDAMYWYRQDPGQGLRLIYYSQIVNDFQKGDIAEGYSVSREKKESFPLTVTSAQKNPTAFYLCASSMLLTSANQPQHFGDGTRLSIL.

This clone is a singleton in its sample. V and J are TRBV29-1 and TRBJ1-2, with 7 nucleotides matching TRBD1. Germline V gives CDR1 SQVTM, CDR2 ANQGSEA. This CDR3 contains 13 residues. V gave up 7 bases and J gave up 3 bases; unmatched junction bases: 8. The CDR3 DNA reads TGCAGCGCCGGACGTGGGACAGACTATGGCTACACCTTC. This encodes CSAGRGTDYGYTF.

The chain recombines TRBV5-8 with TRBJ1-5, with 8 bases that match TRBD1. The junction had 9 bases not matched to a gene; V was cut back by 4 bases and J by 0 bases. The V gene's germline CDR1 is SGHTS and CDR2 YDEGEE. The CDR3 consists of 17 residues. For the CDR3, the DNA is TGTGCCAGCAGCAGATTAACAGGGGGTAGTAGCAATCAGCCCCAGCATTTT. Translation gives CASSRLTGGSSNQPQHF.

The V and J genes are TRBV28 and TRBJ2-1; 9 nucleotides match TRBD2. V lost 3 bases to trimming and J lost 9 bases; unmatched junction nucleotides: 15. CDR1 is MDHEN, CDR2 SYDVKM, per germline. The CDR3 runs to 17 residues. The chain's CDR3 is CASSLIFGGGEHSEQFF. The CDR3 coding sequence is TGTGCCAGCAGTTTGATTTTCGGCGGGGGGGAACACAGTGAGCAGTTCTTC.

The rearrangement joins TRBV6-2 or TRBV6-3 to TRBJ1-5; D gene uncertain. With 5 bases removed from V and 4 bases from J, the gap between germline ends came to 18 bases. The CDR3 consists of 16 residues. The germline V gene encodes CDR1 MNHEY and CDR2 SVGEGT. CDR3 amino acids: CASSLRPGSGNQPQHF. The CDR3 DNA reads TGTGCCAGCAGTCTTCGACCGGGGTCAGGTAATCAGCCCCAGCATTTT.

The rearrangement joins TRBV7-2 to TRBJ2-1; possible D gene TRBD1, 6 bases. Trimming took off 5 bases at V and 5 bases at J, with 10 bases between the two ends. The length of the CDR3 is 13 residues. Germline V lookup: CDR1 SGHTA, CDR2 FQGNSA. The CDR3 DNA sequence: TGTGCCAGCAGCCCCTGGACAGACAATGAGCAGTTCTTC. This codes for CASSPWTDNEQFF. The full variable domain, completed using reference TRBV7-2 and TRBJ2-1, is GAGVSQSPSNKVTEKGKDVELRCDPISGHTALYWYRQSLGQGLEFLIYFQGNSAPDKSGLPSDRFSAERTGGSVSTLTIQRTQQEDSAVYLCASSPWTDNEQFFGPGTRLTVL.

CDR3 sequence reads: CASSDPGLAVSPDTQYF. CDR3 DNA: TGCGCCAGCAGTGACCCGGGACTAGCGGTCTCTCCAGATACGCAGTATTTT. This chain connects TRBV10-2 to TRBJ2-3, with 11 bases matching TRBD2. CDR1 is WSHSY, CDR2 SAAADI, per germline. The CDR3 length is 17 residues. V was pared by 3 bases and J by 4 bases, with 9 bases of the junction left unmatched.

The genes are TRBV6-2 or TRBV6-3 and TRBJ2-1, with 8 bases aligning to TRBD2. Germline V gives CDR1 MNHEY, CDR2 SVGEGT. Losses at the gene ends were 4 bases for V and 10 bases for J; bases not matched to a gene: 15. The CDR3 loop spans 16 amino acids. The CDR3 region is CASSLIGGARSGEQFF. The CDR3 DNA follows: TGTGCCAGCAGTTTGATCGGGGGGGCTAGGAGTGGCGAGCAGTTCTTC.

In nucleotides, the CDR3 is TGCGCCAGCAGTGTTGATAGCGGCCCCAGCGATGAGCAGTTCTTC. Protein product: CASSVDSGPSDEQFF. This chain joins TRBV10-1 and TRBJ2-1; perhaps TRBD2 as D (6 bases). The V and J ends lost 4 bases and 8 bases respectively, with 18 bases between them. This CDR3 contains 15 residues. The V gene's germline CDR1 is WNHNN and CDR2 SYGVQD (reference sequence).

The table lists this clone with a few counts. This sequence joins TRBV7-8 and TRBJ1-5; the match to TRBD1 covers 10 bases. This CDR3 is 16 amino acids long. V trimming: 0 bases; J trimming: 7 bases; junction bases outside the gene matches: 6. Germline V gene sequence: CDR1 SGHVS, CDR2 FQNEAQ. Written as DNA, the CDR3 is TGTGCCAGCAGCTTAGCGCGGGACAGGGGAAAACAGCCCCAGCATTTT. This sequence encodes CASSLARDRGKQPQHF.

The CDR3, as DNA: TGTGCCAGCTCACCATCGTTAGGACAGGGGCAAGAGACCCAGTACTTC. This translates into CASSPSLGQGQETQYF. The chain is built from TRBV18 and TRBJ2-5; TRBD1 aligns across 9 bases. Germline CDR1 is KGHSH and CDR2 is LQKENI. The J segment lost 2 bases and the V segment lost 2 bases, leaving 6 bases of the junction unmatched. The CDR3 spans 16 residues.

The chain joins TRBV5-1 to TRBJ2-5; maybe TRBD2 (6 bases). The germline V gene has CDR1 SGHRS and CDR2 YFSETQ. The CDR3 contains 14 residues. V was cut by 6 bases and J by 0 bases, with 12 bases left in between. In nucleotides, the CDR3 is TGCGCCAGCACGGGGGTTCCCGACCAAGAGACCCAGTACTTC. Translated, it gives CASTGVPDQETQYF.

This chain uses TRBV28 with TRBJ1-1; no clear D. The CDR3 is 12 residues long. Germline V gives CDR1 MDHEN, CDR2 SYDVKM. Trimming took off 2 bases at V and 8 bases at J, with 9 bases between the two ends. In nucleotides, the CDR3 is TGTGCCAGCAGTTTAGTCAGACAAGAAGCTTTCTTT. Protein: CASSLVRQEAFF. The full variable domain, with the rest looked up from reference TRBV28 and TRBJ1-1, is DVKVTQSSRYLVKRTGEKVFLECVQDMDHENMFWYRQDPGLGLRLIYFSYDVKMKEKGDIPEGYSVSREKKERFSLILESASTNQTSMYLCASSLVRQEAFFGQGTRLTVV.

The genes are TRBV30 and TRBJ1-5; D is uncertain. Germline V gene lookup returns CDR1 GTSNPN and CDR2 SVGIG (reference sequence). The CDR3 runs 13 residues. V was shortened by 3 bases and J by 5 bases, with 11 bases between the two germline ends. The CDR3 protein is CAWSASWDQPQHF. The CDR3 DNA reads TGTGCCTGGAGCGCTAGTTGGGATCAGCCCCAGCATTTT.

The chain links TRBV4-1 to TRBJ1-2, with 12 bases aligning to TRBD1. J gave up 1 base and V 0 bases, and 9 bases lay outside the gene matches. Germline V lookup: CDR1 MGHRA, CDR2 YSYEKL. The CDR3 extends over 19 amino acids. The CDR3: CASSQDGTGGALNNYGYTF. CDR3 DNA: TGCGCCAGCAGCCAAGACGGGACAGGGGGCGCTTTAAATAACTATGGCTACACCTTC.

This clone came up once. The rearrangement uses TRBV2 and TRBJ1-1, with 7 positions matching TRBD1. Trimming cost V 7 bases and J 3 bases; bases outside gene matches: 8. This CDR3 is 14 amino acids long. The germline CDR1 and CDR2 sequences are SNHLY and FYNNEI. The CDR3 loop reads CASKQTGEYTEAFF. The CDR3 DNA is TGTGCCAGCAAGCAAACAGGGGAATACACTGAAGCTTTCTTT.

The CDR3 region has the DNA TGTGCCAGCAGGGACACAGGGTATAGCAATCAGCCCCAGCATTTT. It yields the protein CASRDTGYSNQPQHF. The chain carries TRBV6-5 and TRBJ1-5; D might be TRBD1 (6 bases). Germline-derived CDR1 and CDR2 are MNHEY and SVGAGI. The CDR3 is made up of 15 amino acids. The V gene lost 6 bases and the J gene lost 0 bases, with 12 bases spanning the gap.

This clone was detected a few times. V gene TRBV29-1 combines with J gene TRBJ1-1; D ambiguous. Per the germline V gene, CDR1 is SQVTM and CDR2 is ANQGSEA. Trimming removed 6 bases at V and 6 bases at J, with 14 bases between. The CDR3 runs to 12 residues. Here the CDR3 reads CSVNIVGPEAFF. CDR3 DNA: TGCAGCGTCAACATAGTGGGCCCTGAAGCTTTCTTT. Complete variable domain (other parts from reference TRBV29-1 and TRBJ1-1): SAVISQKPSRDICQRGTSLTIQCQVDSQVTMMFWYRQQPGQSLTLIATANQGSEATYESGFVIDKFPISRPNLTFSTLTVSNMSPEDSSIYLCSVNIVGPEAFFGQGTRLTVV.

This chain connects TRBV18 to TRBJ1-5; possible D gene TRBD1, 5 bases. Trimming cost V 3 bases and J 5 bases, with 11 bases left between them. The CDR3 totals 14 residues. Germline V gives CDR1 KGHSH, CDR2 LQKENI. This CDR3 is CASSPDRTYQPQHF. The CDR3 nucleotides read TGTGCCAGCTCACCTGACAGAACTTATCAGCCCCAGCATTTT.

The chain recombines TRBV25-1 with TRBJ1-1, with D possibly TRBD1 on 6 matching bases. The V gene's germline CDR1 is MGHDK and CDR2 SYGVNS. The ends were cut back, 7 bases at V and 6 bases at J, with 18 bases in the middle. The CDR3 totals 14 residues. The CDR3 is CASTGARLGAEAFF. The CDR3 DNA sequence: TGTGCCAGCACAGGGGCACGGTTAGGGGCTGAAGCTTTCTTT.

The chain carries TRBV30 and TRBJ2-7, with D tentatively TRBD2 (5 bases). From germline, CDR1 is GTSNPN and CDR2 SVGIG (reference sequence). The CDR3 is made up of 14 amino acids. V dropped 1 base and J dropped 0 bases, with 10 bases sitting between them. Here the CDR3 DNA reads TGTGCCTGGAGTGGTCGGGGTAGCTCCTACGAGCAGTACTTC. Protein sequence: CAWSGRGSSYEQYF.

This clone was detected only a few times. This chain links TRBV3-1 (or the pseudogene TRBV3-2) with TRBJ1-1, with a possible D match to TRBD1 (6 bases). V was pared by 0 bases and J by 8 bases, with 16 bases between. CDR1 is LGHDT, CDR2 YNNKEL, per germline (reference sequence). The CDR3 has 15 amino acids. This CDR3 reads CASSQDPQGWREAFF. Written as DNA, the CDR3 is TGTGCCAGCAGCCAAGATCCGCAGGGGTGGAGAGAAGCTTTCTTT.

V gene TRBV5-1 combines with J gene TRBJ2-3; a possible D gene is TRBD2 (5 bases). The CDR3 runs to 15 residues. The V gene lost 0 bases and the J gene lost 2 bases, with 10 bases spanning the gap. Germline V CDR1 and CDR2: SGHRS, YFSETQ. CDR3 sequence: CASSLALDYTDTQYF. CDR3 bases: TGCGCCAGCAGCTTGGCTTTAGACTACACAGATACGCAGTATTTT.

The rearrangement joins TRBV12-5 to TRBJ2-1; D call uncertain. Trimming left V 1 base short and J 9 bases short, with 16 bases between. Germline CDR1 reads LGHNT; CDR2 reads FRNRAP. The CDR3 is 15 residues long. The CDR3 DNA reads as TGTGCTAGTGGTTTGGGCGGCCTCCTTAGAGGTGAGCAGTTCTTC. Its protein product is CASGLGGLLRGEQFF.

This rearrangement joins TRBV3-1 (or the pseudogene TRBV3-2) to TRBJ1-2; 7 bases fit TRBD1. The CDR3 sequence is 13 residues long. CDR1 is LGHDT, CDR2 YNNKEL, per germline (reference sequence). The junction had 5 bases not matched to a gene; V was cut back by 4 bases and J by 6 bases. The CDR3 bases are TGTGCCAGCAGCCCCACAGGGGAGCATGGCTACACCTTC. Amino acid sequence: CASSPTGEHGYTF.